This T cell receptor (beta chain) originates from a study of cytomegalovirus exposure and HLA in healthy donors. A multiplex PCR was run with 60 Vbeta primers and 13 Jbeta primers. Produced via immunoSEQ multiplex PCR; TCRdb's table is partial and in-frame only. The table has under 200,000 clones, 82% seen once. After removal of 5 bases from V and 8 bases from J, the junction contained 13 bases not matched to a gene. Germline CDR1 is PRHDT and CDR2 is FYEKMQ (reference sequence). The CDR3 has 16 amino acids. The receptor's source is a male donor in good health and CMV-seronegative. V and J are TRBV13 and TRBJ1-3; the match to TRBD1 covers 9 bases. Source material: PBMCs. CDR3 DNA sequence: TGTGCCAGCAGCGCCGGGACAGGGAAGGCTGGGCACACCATATATTTT. Translating it yields CASSAGTGKAGHTIYF. The full variable domain, with the rest looked up from reference TRBV13 and TRBJ1-3, is AAGVIQSPRHLIKEKRETATLKCYPIPRHDTVYWYQQGPGQDPQFLISFYEKMQSDKGSIPDRFSAQQFSDYHSELNMSSLELGDSALYFCASSAGTGKAGHTIYFGEGSWLTVV.